This passage covers 7 T cell receptor delta chains from one sample sequenced in a study of gamma-delta T cells after stem cell transplantation. TCRdb reanalyzed the RT-PCR reads using CATT. Among around 1,700 delta-chain clones listed, about 4.6% were seen once. The sequencing input was gamma-delta T cells. The receptors were sampled from a human donor. It is not recorded whose cells these are; they may come from a transplant donor.

There are a few counts of this clone. This sequence may be a read error, since a much larger clone differs from it by one base. Other DNA sequences in the same sample also yield this CDR3. The V gene is TRDV2, the J gene TRDJ1, with 12 bases lining up with TRDD3. Germline lookup yields CDR1 GEAIGNYY and CDR2 EKD. The CDR3 spans 17 residues. The CDR3 sequence: CACDKLGDTSYTDKLIF. CDR3 DNA sequence: TGTGCCTGTGACAAACTGGGGGATACTTCATACACCGATAAACTCATCTTC.

This clone was seen a few times. The protein listed by TCRdb differs at residue 11 from the translated DNA, so the DNA translation is shown. The rearrangement uses TRDV1 and TRDJ1; no firm D call. V lost 2 bases, J lost 2 bases, and 21 bases lay in between. This CDR3 is built from 18 residues. Per the germline V gene, CDR1 is TSWWSYY and CDR2 is QGS. The CDR3 nucleotides read TGTGCTCTTGGGGAATATTGGCCCCGTACTGAGAAAACCGATAAACTCATCTTT. Amino acid sequence: CALGEYWPRTEKTDKLIF.

About this clone: A far more abundant clone sits one base away, making this likely a read error. Other DNA sequences in this sample translate to the same CDR3. The rearrangement joins TRDV2 to TRDJ1, with 8 bases that match TRDD3. Germline lookup yields CDR1 GEAIGNYY and CDR2 EKD. With 1 base clipped from V and 0 bases from J, the junction kept 15 bases outside the gene matches. This CDR3 has 19 residues. The CDR3 protein is CACDTLQLLGGSYTDKLIF. The CDR3 nucleotides are TGTGCCTGTGACACTCTACAGCTACTGGGGGGCTCGTACACCGATAAACTCATCTTT.

This clone is labeled as medium-sized. The chain joins TRDV2 to TRDJ1; the D gene is possibly TRDD3 (6 bases). Germline V CDR1 and CDR2: GEAIGNYY, EKD. V was shortened by 0 bases and J by 5 bases, with 15 bases between the two germline ends. The CDR3 covers 15 residues. In nucleotides, the CDR3 is TGTGCCTGTGACACCGTTGGGGGTGGGCCAGATAAACTCATCTTT. As protein: CACDTVGGGPDKLIF.

As regards this clone: The same CDR3 can be traced to other DNA sequences in this sample. The V gene is TRDV2; the J gene was not called; the table gives TRDD3 as D, unverified against the DNA. The CDR3 extends over 16 amino acids. CDR1 is GEAIGNYY, CDR2 EKD, per germline. Here the CDR3 DNA reads TGTGCCTGTGACACAGTTGGGGGGGATACGCGGGGACAGCTCATCTTT. Translated: CACDTVGGDTRGQLIF.

This clone occurred a few times. TCRdb's entry gives the protein of a much larger clone, which mismatches this DNA's translation at residue 3, likely from a read error; the protein reported here is translated from the DNA. J is TRDJ1 and V is TRDV2; the match to TRDD3 covers 11 bases. Germline V gene sequence: CDR1 GEAIGNYY, CDR2 EKD. The CDR3 contains 16 residues. CDR3 sequence: CASDPLLGDKNDKLIF. The CDR3 nucleotides read TGTGCCAGTGACCCTCTACTGGGGGATAAGAACGATAAACTCATCTTT.

This clone was counted a few times. One base separates it from a far larger clone, so it is likely a read error. V usage is TRDV2 and J usage is TRDJ3; 8 bases align to TRDD3. Germline V gene lookup returns CDR1 GEAIGNYY and CDR2 EKD. CDR3 size: 21 residues. After removal of 2 bases from V and 2 bases from J, the junction contained 16 bases not matched to a gene. The CDR3 region has the DNA TGTGCCTGTGACAAACTGGGGGCCACCAACCCGGAGCCCTGGGACACCCGACAGATGTTTTTC. Translation gives CACDKLGATNPEPWDTRQMFF.